This TCR beta chain came from a study of a mutant IDH1 vaccine in newly diagnosed glioma. Across the whole study: Vaccine administration was initiated 4-6 weeks following radiotherapy alone, or with temozolomide cycles. Of the patients given treatment, 62.5% were male and approximately 38% were female, and a mean age of roughly 40 years was recorded.

General study points: Among all patients, vaccine-induced immune responses occurred in 93.3%.

Germline CDR1 reads LNHDA; CDR2 reads SQIVND (reference sequence). The CDR3 has 15 amino acids. The V end was cut by 10 bases, the J end by 0 bases, with 16 bases between. Profiling relied on immunoSEQ multiplex PCR, and the TCRdb table lists in-frame clones only, not all of them. This table holds roughly 60,000 clones, about 85% found once. This clone is labeled as medium-sized. Its specificity is unknown. Time point meaning: week 23, last vaccination. Alongside topical imiquimod, each dose of vaccine comprised 300 ug of mutant IDH1 20-mer peptide. The starting material was PBMCs, obtained from a glioma patient whose treatment included an IDH1 peptide vaccine. The chain links TRBV19 to TRBJ1-5; D is possibly TRBD1 (5 bases). The sequence came from a young man with glioma. Here the CDR3 reads CATSGTHNSNQPQHF. CDR3 coding DNA: TGTGCCACATCCGGGACCCATAATAGCAATCAGCCCCAGCATTTT.